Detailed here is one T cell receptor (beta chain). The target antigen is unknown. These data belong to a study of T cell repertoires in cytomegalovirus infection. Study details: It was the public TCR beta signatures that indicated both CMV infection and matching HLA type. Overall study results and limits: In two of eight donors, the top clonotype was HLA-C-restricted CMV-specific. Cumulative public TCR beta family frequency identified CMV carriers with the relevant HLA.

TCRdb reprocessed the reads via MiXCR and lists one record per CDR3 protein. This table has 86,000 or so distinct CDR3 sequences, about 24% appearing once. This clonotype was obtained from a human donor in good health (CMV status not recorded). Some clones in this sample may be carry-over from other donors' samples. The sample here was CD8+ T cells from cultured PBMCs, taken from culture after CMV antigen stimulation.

CDR3 nucleotides: TGTGCCAGCAGCTCGGTGGGGGGCGTAGAGACCCAGTACTTC. This translates into CASSSVGGVETQYF. The V call is TRBV5-6, the J call TRBJ2-5; either TRBD1 or TRBD2 may supply D (6 bases each). The CDR3 spans 14 residues. V dropped 3 bases and J dropped 4 bases, with 13 bases sitting between them. CDR1 is SGHDT and CDR2 is YYEEEE in the germline V gene.